The next 22 T cell receptor beta chains were all read from a single sample in a study of blood T cell repertoires in COVID-19. Assay used: immunoSEQ multiplex PCR; TCRdb lists only in-frame clones, some missing. Altogether tens of thousands of clones are present, more than 75% being singletons, with the ten largest covering about 9.4%. The sample was peripheral blood. All receptors derive from a human donor in a cohort sampled during active COVID-19.

This chain uses TRBV24-1 with TRBJ2-1; TRBD2 aligns across 10 bases. Per the germline V gene, CDR1 is KGHDR and CDR2 is SFDVKD. V was clipped by 2 bases and J by 10 bases; unmatched bases: 7. The CDR3 length is 15 residues. CDR3 loop: CATSDSGLAIREQFF. CDR3 coding DNA: TGTGCCACCAGTGATTCGGGACTAGCGATTCGCGAGCAGTTCTTC.

V and J are TRBV6-2 or TRBV6-3 and TRBJ2-7; maybe TRBD1 (5 bases). The CDR3 totals 14 residues. Trimming took off 5 bases at V and 3 bases at J, with 14 bases between the two ends. Germline CDR1 MNHEY, CDR2 SVGEGT. The CDR3, as DNA: TGTGCCAGCAGTCGAGAGACAGAGATCTACGAGCAGTACTTC. Its protein product is CASSRETEIYEQYF.

A single count supports this clone. The rearrangement uses TRBV3-1 (or the pseudogene TRBV3-2) and TRBJ2-1; TRBD2 aligns across 12 bases. CDR3 length equals 15 residues. Unmatched junction bases numbered 4, after V lost 1 base and J lost 9 bases. Germline V gene sequence: CDR1 LGHDT, CDR2 YNNKEL (reference sequence). The CDR3 sequence is CASSQVLAGGSEQFF. The CDR3 bases are TGTGCCAGCAGCCAAGTGCTAGCGGGAGGGAGTGAGCAGTTCTTC.

CDR3 region: CSASPLAGANEQFF. For the CDR3, the DNA is TGCAGTGCTAGTCCACTAGCGGGAGCGAATGAGCAGTTCTTC. J is TRBJ2-1 and V is TRBV20-1, with TRBD2 matching 11 bases. Germline V gives CDR1 DFQATT, CDR2 SNEGSKA (reference sequence). There are 14 residues in the CDR3. J lost 7 bases, V lost 3 bases, and 5 bases had no gene match.

The chain carries TRBV4-1 and TRBJ1-2; no firm D call. Germline loops: CDR1 MGHRA, CDR2 YSYEKL. The CDR3 totals 15 residues. V was trimmed by 0 bases and J by 4 bases, leaving 12 bases between them. The CDR3: CASSQDPRNSYGYTF. CDR3 bases: TGCGCCAGCAGCCAAGACCCAAGAAACAGCTATGGCTACACCTTC.

J is TRBJ1-2 and V is TRBV4-2; possible D gene TRBD1, 5 bases. Trimming left V 0 bases short and J 5 bases short, with 13 bases between. Germline lookup yields CDR1 LGHNA and CDR2 YNFKEQ. This CDR3 spans 15 amino acids. The CDR3 region has the DNA TGTGCCAGCAGCCAAGATGTTGGGGCAGAGTATGGCTACACCTTC. As protein: CASSQDVGAEYGYTF.

The chain carries TRBV28 and TRBJ2-6; 7 positions agree with TRBD1. This CDR3 has 14 amino acids. Germline trimming cut 11 bases from V and 4 bases from J; bases unmatched to any gene: 8. Germline loops: CDR1 MDHEN, CDR2 SYDVKM. The CDR3 region has the DNA TGTGCCTGTGGGACAGCCTTCGGGGCCAACGTCCTGACTTTC. It encodes CACGTAFGANVLTF.

The CDR3 reads CASSEYGQPPYEQYF. CDR3 DNA: TGTGCCAGCAGTGAATACGGACAGCCACCCTACGAGCAGTACTTC. The chain uses TRBV6-1 and TRBJ2-7, with TRBD1 as a possible D gene (6 bases). This CDR3 is 15 amino acids long. From germline, CDR1 is MNHNS and CDR2 SASEGT. V lost 2 bases and J 2 bases, leaving 13 bases between the germline ends.

This clone was detected only once. This chain connects TRBV7-3 to TRBJ2-1, with 12 bases fitting TRBD2. Trimming at V came to 5 bases and at J to 0 bases, leaving 14 bases not matched to a gene. The CDR3 consists of 20 residues. Germline V gives CDR1 SGHTA, CDR2 FQGTGA. CDR3 nucleotide sequence: TGTGCCAGCAGCCCTGCGGGACTAGCGGGCGCTCAGACCTCCTACAATGAGCAGTTCTTC. It translates to CASSPAGLAGAQTSYNEQFF.

The chain uses TRBV7-2 and TRBJ1-5; 8 bases are a match to TRBD1. Germline lookup yields CDR1 SGHTA and CDR2 FQGNSA. The V segment lost 3 bases and the J segment 4 bases; nucleotides outside the gene matches: 5. This CDR3 has 15 amino acids. The CDR3 DNA sequence: TGTGCCAGCAGCTTTGCAGGGGGCATGAATCAGCCCCAGCATTTT. Encoded protein: CASSFAGGMNQPQHF.

The chain joins TRBV30 to TRBJ2-7; 7 nucleotides match TRBD1. Looked up from germline, CDR1 is GTSNPN and CDR2 is SVGIG (reference sequence). J gave up 1 base and V 3 bases, and 3 bases lay outside the gene matches. The CDR3 spans 13 residues. This CDR3 reads CAWREQGSYEQYF. The CDR3 DNA reads TGTGCCTGGAGAGAACAGGGGTCCTACGAGCAGTACTTC.

The rearrangement joins TRBV7-2 to TRBJ1-1; 8 bases map to TRBD1. Germline V gene sequence: CDR1 SGHTA, CDR2 FQGNSA. This CDR3 region has 15 residues. The V segment lost 5 bases and the J segment 1 base; nucleotides outside the gene matches: 6. The CDR3 sequence is CASSVDRGGNTEAFF. Written as DNA, the CDR3 is TGTGCCAGCAGCGTAGACAGGGGCGGGAACACTGAAGCTTTCTTT.

The V gene is TRBV5-1, the J gene TRBJ2-2; 7 bases line up with TRBD2. Germline CDR1 and CDR2: SGHRS and YFSETQ. The junction had 10 bases not matched to a gene; V was cut back by 4 bases and J by 4 bases. The CDR3 covers 16 residues. The CDR3 DNA reads TGCGCCAGCAGCCGGGAGGTAGCGGAGGGCACCGGGGAGCTGTTTTTT. This gives the protein CASSREVAEGTGELFF.

J is TRBJ2-3 and V is TRBV19; TRBD1 matches 7 bases. The CDR3 has 16 amino acids. Germline V gene sequence: CDR1 LNHDA, CDR2 SQIVND (reference sequence). The V and J ends lost 4 bases and 0 bases, in that order; junction bases with no gene match: 7. DNA of the CDR3: TGTGCCAGTAGTACCCGACAGGGTTCGAGCACAGATACGCAGTATTTT. Translated: CASSTRQGSSTDTQYF.

The CDR3 coding sequence is TGTGCCAGCAGCCGCAAGATAGCGGGAGGCCCCCATCATGAGCAGTTCTTC. Residues: CASSRKIAGGPHHEQFF. The rearrangement links TRBV27 to TRBJ2-1; 10 positions agree with TRBD2. The CDR3 extends over 17 amino acids. Germline values: CDR1 MNHEY, CDR2 SMNVEV (reference sequence). Unmatched junction bases numbered 16, after V lost 6 bases and J lost 8 bases.

This rearrangement joins TRBV29-1 to TRBJ1-2; 7 bases agree with TRBD1. Germline CDR1 SQVTM, CDR2 ANQGSEA. Trimming at V came to 7 bases and at J to 6 bases, leaving 5 bases not matched to a gene. This CDR3 has 11 amino acids. The CDR3 DNA follows: TGCAGCGCGGAACAGGGGCATGGCTACACCTTC. It yields the protein CSAEQGHGYTF. Filled out from reference TRBV29-1 and TRBJ1-2, the complete variable domain reads SAVISQKPSRDICQRGTSLTIQCQVDSQVTMMFWYRQQPGQSLTLIATANQGSEATYESGFVIDKFPISRPNLTFSTLTVSNMSPEDSSIYLCSAEQGHGYTFGSGTRLTVV.

The chain couples TRBV6-5 to TRBJ2-3; 12 positions agree with TRBD2. The CDR3 is 15 residues long. The V and J ends lost 6 bases and 3 bases, in that order; junction bases with no gene match: 4. Germline V gene data show CDR1 as MNHEY and CDR2 as SVGAGI. The CDR3 DNA reads TGTGCCAGCAGACGGACTAGCGGGATGACAGATACGCAGTATTTT. The encoded protein is CASRRTSGMTDTQYF.

This chain uses TRBV6-5 with TRBJ2-1; TRBD2 matches 9 bases. The CDR3 is 14 amino acids. Germline-derived CDR1 and CDR2 are MNHEY and SVGAGI. Trimming took 2 bases from V and 10 from J; bases not matched to a gene: 6. This CDR3 reads CASSYAPSGVEQFF. The CDR3 DNA reads TGTGCCAGCAGTTACGCTCCTAGCGGGGTCGAGCAGTTCTTC.

The gene calls are TRBV27 and TRBJ2-7; TRBD1 matches 8 bases. Germline values: CDR1 MNHEY, CDR2 SMNVEV (reference sequence). The junction had 10 bases not matched to a gene; V was cut back by 7 bases and J by 5 bases. This CDR3 comprises 14 residues. The CDR3 region is CASNTRDRPHEQYF. CDR3 sequence (DNA): TGTGCCAGCAATACCCGGGACAGGCCCCACGAGCAGTACTTC.

The chain uses TRBV28 and TRBJ1-2; a possible D gene is TRBD1 (5 bases). The V end lost 3 bases, the J end lost 4 bases, and 12 bases lay between the germline ends. CDR1 and CDR2 from the germline V gene are MDHEN and SYDVKM. CDR3 length: 14 amino acids. This CDR3 is CASSFRVWVYGYTF. The DNA of the CDR3 is TGTGCCAGCAGTTTCAGGGTGTGGGTCTATGGCTACACCTTC.

The chain recombines TRBV4-2 with TRBJ1-3; D is possibly TRBD1 (6 bases). The germline gives CDR1 LGHNA, CDR2 YNFKEQ. This CDR3 is built from 17 residues. Deletions cut 0 bases from V and 0 bases from J, with 12 bases between. CDR3 sequence: CASSQDQGRGSGNTIYF. The CDR3 nucleotides read TGTGCCAGCAGCCAAGATCAGGGGAGAGGCTCTGGAAACACCATATATTTT.

The chain links TRBV9 to TRBJ2-1; a weak D match, TRBD2 (6 bases). This CDR3 spans 17 amino acids. Germline V lookup: CDR1 SGDLS, CDR2 YYNGEE. V lost 3 bases, J lost 2 bases, and 18 bases lay in between. CDR3 nucleotide sequence: TGTGCCAGCAGCGAAACAACCGGGACTTCTACCTACAATGAGCAGTTCTTC. Translation gives CASSETTGTSTYNEQFF.